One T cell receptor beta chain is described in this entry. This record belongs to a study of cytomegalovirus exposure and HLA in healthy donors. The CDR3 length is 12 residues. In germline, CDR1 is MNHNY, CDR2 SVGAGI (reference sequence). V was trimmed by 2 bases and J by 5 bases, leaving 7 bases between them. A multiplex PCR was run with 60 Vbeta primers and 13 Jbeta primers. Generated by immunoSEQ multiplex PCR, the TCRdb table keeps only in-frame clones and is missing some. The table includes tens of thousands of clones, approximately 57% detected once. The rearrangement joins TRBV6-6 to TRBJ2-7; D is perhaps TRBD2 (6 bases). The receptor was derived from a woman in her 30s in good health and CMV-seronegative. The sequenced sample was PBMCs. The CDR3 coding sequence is TGTGCCAGCAGTTACGGGGGGAACGAGCAGTACTTC. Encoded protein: CASSYGGNEQYF.